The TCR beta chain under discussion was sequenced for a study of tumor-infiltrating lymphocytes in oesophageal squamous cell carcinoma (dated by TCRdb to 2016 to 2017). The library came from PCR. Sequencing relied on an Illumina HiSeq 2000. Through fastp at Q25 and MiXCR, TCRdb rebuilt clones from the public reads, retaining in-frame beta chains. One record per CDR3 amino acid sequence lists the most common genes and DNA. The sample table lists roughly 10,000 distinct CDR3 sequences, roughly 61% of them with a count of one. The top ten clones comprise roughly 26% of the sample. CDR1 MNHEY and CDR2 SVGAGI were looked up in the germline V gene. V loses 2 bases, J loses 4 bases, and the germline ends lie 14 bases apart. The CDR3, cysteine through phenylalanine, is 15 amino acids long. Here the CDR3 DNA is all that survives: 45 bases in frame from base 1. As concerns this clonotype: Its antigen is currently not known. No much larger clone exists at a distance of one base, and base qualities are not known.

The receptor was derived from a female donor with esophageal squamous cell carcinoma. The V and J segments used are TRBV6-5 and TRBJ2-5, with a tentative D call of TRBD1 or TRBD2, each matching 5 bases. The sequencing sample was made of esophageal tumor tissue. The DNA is TGTGCCAGCAGTTACGTGGGACGAACCCGAGAGACCCAGTACTTC. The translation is CASSYVGRTRETQYF.